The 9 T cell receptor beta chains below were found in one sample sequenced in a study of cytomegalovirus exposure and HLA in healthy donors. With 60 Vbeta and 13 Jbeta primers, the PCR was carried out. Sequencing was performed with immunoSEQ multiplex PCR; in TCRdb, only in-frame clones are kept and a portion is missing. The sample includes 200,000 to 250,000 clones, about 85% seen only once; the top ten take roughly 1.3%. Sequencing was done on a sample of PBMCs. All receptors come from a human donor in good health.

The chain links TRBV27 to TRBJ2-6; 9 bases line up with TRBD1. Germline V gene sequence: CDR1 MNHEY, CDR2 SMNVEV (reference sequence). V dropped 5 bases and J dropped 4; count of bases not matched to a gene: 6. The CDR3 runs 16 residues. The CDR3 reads CASSPLQGAGANVLTF. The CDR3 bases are TGTGCCAGCAGTCCCTTACAGGGGGCCGGGGCCAACGTCCTGACTTTC.

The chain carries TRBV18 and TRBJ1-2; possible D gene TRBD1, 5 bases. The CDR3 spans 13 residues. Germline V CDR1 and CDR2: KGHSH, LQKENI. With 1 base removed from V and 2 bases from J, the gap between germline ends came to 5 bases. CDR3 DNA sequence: TGTGCCAGCTCACCACAGGGGAACTATGGCTACACCTTC. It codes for CASSPQGNYGYTF.

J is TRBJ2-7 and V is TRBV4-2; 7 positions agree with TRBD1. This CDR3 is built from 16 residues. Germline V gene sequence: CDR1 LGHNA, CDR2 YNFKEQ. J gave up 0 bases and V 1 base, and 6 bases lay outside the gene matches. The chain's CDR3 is CASSQGRTGSSYEQYF. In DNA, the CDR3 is TGTGCCAGCAGCCAAGGACGGACAGGTTCCTCCTACGAGCAGTACTTC.

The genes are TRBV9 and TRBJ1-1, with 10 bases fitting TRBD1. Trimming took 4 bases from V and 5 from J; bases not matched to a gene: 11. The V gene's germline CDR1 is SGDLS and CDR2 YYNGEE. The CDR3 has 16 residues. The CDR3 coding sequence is TGTGCCAGCAGCCCCCGTGGGGACAGGGGTCGTACTGAAGCTTTCTTT. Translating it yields CASSPRGDRGRTEAFF.

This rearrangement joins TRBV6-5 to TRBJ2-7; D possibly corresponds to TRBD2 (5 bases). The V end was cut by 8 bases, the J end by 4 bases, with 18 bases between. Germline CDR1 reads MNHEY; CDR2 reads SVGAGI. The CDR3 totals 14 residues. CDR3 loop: CASRPGIIWYEQYF. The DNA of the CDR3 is TGTGCCAGCCGACCGGGGATAATTTGGTACGAGCAGTACTTC.

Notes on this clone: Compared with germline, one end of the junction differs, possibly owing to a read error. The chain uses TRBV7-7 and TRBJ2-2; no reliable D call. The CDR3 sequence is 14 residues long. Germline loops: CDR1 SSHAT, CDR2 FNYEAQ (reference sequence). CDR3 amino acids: CASSYSASTGELFF. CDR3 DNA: TGTGCTAGCAGCTATAGTGCTAGCACCGGGGAGCTGTTTTTT. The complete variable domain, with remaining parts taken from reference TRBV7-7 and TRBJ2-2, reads GAGVSQSPRYKVTKRGQDVTLRCDPISSHATLYWYQQALGQGPEFLTYFNYEAQPDKSGLPSDRFSAERPEGSISTLTIQRTEQRDSAMYRCASSYSASTGELFFGEGSRLTVL.

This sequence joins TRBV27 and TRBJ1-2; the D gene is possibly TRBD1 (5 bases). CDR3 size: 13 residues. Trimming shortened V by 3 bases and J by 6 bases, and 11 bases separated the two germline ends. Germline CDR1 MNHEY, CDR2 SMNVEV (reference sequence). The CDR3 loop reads CASSFRAGNGYTF. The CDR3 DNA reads TGTGCCAGCAGTTTTCGGGCAGGGAATGGCTACACCTTC.

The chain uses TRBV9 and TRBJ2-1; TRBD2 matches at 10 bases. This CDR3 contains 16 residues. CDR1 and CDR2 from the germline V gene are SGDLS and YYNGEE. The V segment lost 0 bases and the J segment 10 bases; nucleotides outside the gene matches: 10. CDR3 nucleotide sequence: TGTGCCAGCAGCGTAGGTGGAGCGGGAGGGCCTGGGGAGCAGTTCTTC. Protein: CASSVGGAGGPGEQFF.

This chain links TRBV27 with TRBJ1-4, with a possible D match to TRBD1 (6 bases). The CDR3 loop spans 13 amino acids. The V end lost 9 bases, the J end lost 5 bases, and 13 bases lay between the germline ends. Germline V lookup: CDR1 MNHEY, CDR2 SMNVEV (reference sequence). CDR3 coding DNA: TGTGCCAGTAAGGGAGGGGGAAATGAAAAACTGTTTTTT. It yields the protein CASKGGGNEKLFF.